The T cell receptor (beta chain) described here comes from a study of blood T cell repertoires in COVID-19. As for the study in general: Specimens from acute and convalescent COVID-19 originated in the United States, Italy and Spain.

Participants had their cohort set by participant-reported clinical history. Profiling relied on immunoSEQ multiplex PCR, and the TCRdb table lists in-frame clones only, not all of them. The repertoire holds some 180,000 clones, with less than 90% as singletons. The sequenced sample was PBMCs or T cells enriched from blood (not recorded which). This receptor was obtained from a woman aged 25 to 45 who had been exposed to COVID-19.

This chain's CDR3 is CASSQRGQANQPQHF. CDR3 DNA sequence: TGTGCCAGCAGCCAACGGGGTCAGGCGAATCAGCCCCAGCATTTT. This chain uses TRBV21-1 with TRBJ1-5. TRBV21-1 is a known pseudogene. The CDR3 has 15 residues.